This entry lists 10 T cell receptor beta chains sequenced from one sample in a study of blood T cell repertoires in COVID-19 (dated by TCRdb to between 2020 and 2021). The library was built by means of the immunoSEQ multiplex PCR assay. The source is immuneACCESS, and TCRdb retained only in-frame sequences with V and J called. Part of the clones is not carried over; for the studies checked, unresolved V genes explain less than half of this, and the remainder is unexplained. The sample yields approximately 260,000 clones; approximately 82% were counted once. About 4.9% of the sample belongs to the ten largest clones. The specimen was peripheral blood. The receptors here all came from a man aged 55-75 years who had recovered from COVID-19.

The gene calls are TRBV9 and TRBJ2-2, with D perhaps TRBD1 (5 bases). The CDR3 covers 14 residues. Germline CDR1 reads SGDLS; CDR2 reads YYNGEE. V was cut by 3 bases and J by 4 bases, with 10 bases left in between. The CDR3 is CASSDPGSTGELFF. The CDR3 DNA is TGTGCCAGCAGCGACCCAGGGTCCACCGGGGAGCTGTTTTTT.

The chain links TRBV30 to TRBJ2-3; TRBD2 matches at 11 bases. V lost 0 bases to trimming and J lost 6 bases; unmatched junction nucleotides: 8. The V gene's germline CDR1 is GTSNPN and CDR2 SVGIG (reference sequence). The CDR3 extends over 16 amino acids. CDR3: CAWSVRLAGLADTQYF. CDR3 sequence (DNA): TGTGCCTGGAGTGTACGACTAGCGGGACTCGCGGATACGCAGTATTTT.

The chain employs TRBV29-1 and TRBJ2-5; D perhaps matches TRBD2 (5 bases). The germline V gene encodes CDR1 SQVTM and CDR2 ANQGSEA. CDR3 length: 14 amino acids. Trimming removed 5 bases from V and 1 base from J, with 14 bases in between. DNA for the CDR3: TGCAGCGTTTTAGAGCGGACCATCCAAGAGACCCAGTACTTC. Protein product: CSVLERTIQETQYF.

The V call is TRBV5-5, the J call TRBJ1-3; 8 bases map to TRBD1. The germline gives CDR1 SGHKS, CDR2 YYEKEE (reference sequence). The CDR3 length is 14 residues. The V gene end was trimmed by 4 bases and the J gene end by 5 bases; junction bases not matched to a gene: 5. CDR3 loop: CASSQGQGRNTIYF. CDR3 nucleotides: TGTGCCAGCAGCCAAGGACAGGGCCGAAACACCATATATTTT.

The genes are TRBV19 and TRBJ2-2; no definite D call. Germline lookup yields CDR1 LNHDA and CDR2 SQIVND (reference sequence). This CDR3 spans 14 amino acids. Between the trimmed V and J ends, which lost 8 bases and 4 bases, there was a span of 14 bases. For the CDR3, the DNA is TGTGCCAGTGCCGGCGGTAGGATCACCGGGGAGCTGTTTTTT. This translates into CASAGGRITGELFF.

CDR3 protein: CASSSGGTTNEKLFF. Written as DNA, the CDR3 is TGCGCCAGCAGTTCAGGGGGAACAACTAATGAAAAACTGTTTTTT. The V call is TRBV5-1, the J call TRBJ1-4, with TRBD1 matching 7 bases. The CDR3 sequence is 15 residues long. The J segment lost 0 bases and the V segment lost 5 bases, leaving 4 bases of the junction unmatched. Per the germline V gene, CDR1 is SGHRS and CDR2 is YFSETQ.

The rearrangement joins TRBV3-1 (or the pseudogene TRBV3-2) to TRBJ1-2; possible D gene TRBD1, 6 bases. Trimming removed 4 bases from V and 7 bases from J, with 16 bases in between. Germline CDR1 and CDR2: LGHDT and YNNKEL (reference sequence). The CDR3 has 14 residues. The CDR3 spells CASSPGPGAIGYTF. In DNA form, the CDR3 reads TGTGCCAGCAGCCCGGGCCCAGGGGCGATTGGCTACACCTTC.

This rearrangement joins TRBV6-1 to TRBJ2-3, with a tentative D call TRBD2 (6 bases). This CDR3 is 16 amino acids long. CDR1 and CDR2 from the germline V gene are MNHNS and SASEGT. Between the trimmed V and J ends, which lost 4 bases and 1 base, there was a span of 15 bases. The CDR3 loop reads CASSAPGVERTDTQYF. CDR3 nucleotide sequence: TGTGCCAGCAGTGCGCCGGGAGTCGAACGCACAGATACGCAGTATTTT.

The DNA for the CDR3 is TGCGCCAGCAGCTTGGGGGACAGATACAATGAGCAGTTCTTC. It yields the protein CASSLGDRYNEQFF. The rearrangement links TRBV5-1 to TRBJ2-1; 7 bases line up with TRBD1. The V segment lost 0 bases and the J segment 4 bases; nucleotides outside the gene matches: 1. Germline assignment: CDR1 SGHRS and CDR2 YFSETQ. This CDR3 spans 14 amino acids.

CDR3 nucleotide sequence: TGCAGCGTTGCTCCCTTCGCTCAAAGACATCTGGGCAATGAGCAGTTCTTC. Residues: CSVAPFAQRHLGNEQFF. The chain recombines TRBV29-1 with TRBJ2-1, with D uncertain. The V gene lost 4 bases and the J gene lost 6 bases, with 25 bases spanning the gap. The germline V gene has CDR1 SQVTM and CDR2 ANQGSEA. The CDR3 totals 17 residues.